Below are 5 T cell receptor beta chains sequenced from a single sample in a study of post-analysis software for immune sequencing data. Their recognized antigens are unknown. Study observations and caveats: Roughly five TRBV segments appeared more often in patients than in controls, and TRBV5-6, TRBV5-1 and TRBV20-1 were among these.

The library was made from cDNA and included unique molecular identifiers. TCRdb passed the PCR reads through MiXCR, listing each CDR3 protein once. The sample carries 650,000 to 900,000 distinct CDR3 sequences, around 45% recorded once. Specimen: blood. The receptors originated from a girl aged 10-17 years with multiple sclerosis.

The table lists this clonotype with a few counts. The chain joins TRBV20-1 to TRBJ2-1; 10 nucleotides align to TRBD1. This CDR3 comprises 12 residues. Germline V lookup: CDR1 DFQATT, CDR2 SNEGSKA (reference sequence). Trimming removed 3 bases from V and 9 bases from J; junction bases left unmatched: 2. The CDR3 DNA follows: TGCAGTGCTAGGGGACAGGGGACTGAGCAGTTCTTC. Residues: CSARGQGTEQFF.

This clonotype showed up many times. This CDR3 is CASSPAWGQGTYEQYF. The CDR3 DNA sequence: TGTGCCAGCAGTCCGGCCTGGGGACAGGGTACTTACGAGCAGTACTTC. The chain joins TRBV6-5 to TRBJ2-7; 9 bases are a match to TRBD1. Germline-derived CDR1 and CDR2 are MNHEY and SVGAGI. The CDR3 has 16 residues. The J segment lost 4 bases and the V segment lost 5 bases, leaving 12 bases of the junction unmatched.

The sample holds a few counts of this clonotype. The rearrangement links TRBV28 to TRBJ2-5, with TRBD2 matching 11 bases. The CDR3 extends over 17 amino acids. Looked up from germline, CDR1 is MDHEN and CDR2 is SYDVKM. With 1 base clipped from V and 5 bases from J, the junction kept 9 bases outside the gene matches. CDR3 sequence: CASSLSRLAGYSETQYF. The CDR3 bases are TGTGCCAGCAGTTTATCCAGACTAGCGGGATACTCTGAGACCCAGTACTTC.

Regarding this clonotype: A read error may account for a junction end that differs from germline. The chain joins TRBV10-3 to TRBJ2-4, with D unclear. CDR1 ENHRY and CDR2 SYGVKD come from the germline V gene. CDR3 length: 17 amino acids. In nucleotides, the CDR3 is TGTGCCATCAGTGAGACCGACGGGTACCGAGCCAGAAACATTCAGTACTTC. Translating gives CAISETDGYRARNIQYF.

The chain couples TRBV9 to TRBJ2-5; D possibly corresponds to TRBD2 (5 bases). V was trimmed by 0 bases and J by 11 bases, leaving 20 bases between them. Germline assignment: CDR1 SGDLS and CDR2 YYNGEE. The CDR3 has 15 residues. The CDR3 protein is CASSVASSRTYVQYF. CDR3 DNA sequence: TGTGCCAGCAGCGTAGCATCTAGCAGAACCTACGTGCAGTACTTC.